These 9 T cell receptor beta chains originate from one sample sequenced in a study of response to subunit inactivated influenza vaccine. TCRdb passed the RT-PCR reads through MiXCR, listing each CDR3 protein once. The sample contains roughly 700,000 distinct CDR3 sequences, around 13% of which appear only once. The sequencing here drew on PBMCs from blood, taken 14 days before vaccination. Receptors originate from a man aged 50 to 60 who received an inactivated influenza vaccine.

A few counts support this clonotype. The V and J genes are TRBV29-1 and TRBJ1-1, with TRBD1 matching over 8 bases. CDR1 and CDR2 from the germline V gene are SQVTM and ANQGSEA. V shed 7 bases, J shed 1 base, and the junction held 2 bases outside the gene matches. This CDR3 is 12 amino acids long. CDR3 sequence: CSAGQANTEAFF. In DNA, the CDR3 is TGCAGCGCGGGACAGGCGAACACTGAAGCTTTCTTT.

The gene calls are TRBV19 and TRBJ1-2, with no clear D. CDR3 length equals 13 residues. Deletions cut 7 bases from V and 3 bases from J, with 12 bases between. Germline values: CDR1 LNHDA, CDR2 SQIVND (reference sequence). CDR3 coding DNA: TGTGCCAGTACGTTCTCCGGGGACTATGGCTACACCTTC. Translating gives CASTFSGDYGYTF.

With respect to this clonotype: Since a much larger clone is just one base distant, this may be a read error. V gene TRBV29-1 combines with J gene TRBJ2-3; the match to TRBD1 covers 7 bases. V was pared by 8 bases and J by 5 bases, with 13 bases of the junction left unmatched. Per germline, CDR1 SQVTM and CDR2 ANQGSEA. CDR3 length equals 14 residues. The DNA for the CDR3 is TGCAGCACATGTGACAGGGACACCGAAGATACGCAGTATTTT. Translation gives CSTCDRDTEDTQYF.

This clonotype was observed a few times. CDR3 sequence reads: CATSDLRGLAGESSQETQYF. The CDR3 DNA reads TGTGCCACCAGTGATTTGCGTGGACTAGCGGGAGAATCATCCCAAGAGACCCAGTACTTC. This chain links TRBV24-1 with TRBJ2-5; TRBD2 agrees at 13 bases. Trimming removed 0 bases from V and 1 base from J; junction bases left unmatched: 10. The CDR3 spans 20 residues. Germline CDR1 reads KGHDR; CDR2 reads SFDVKD.

This chain joins TRBV2 and TRBJ2-3; 12 bases match TRBD2. V lost 10 bases and J lost 0; bases outside the gene matches: 11. Germline assignment: CDR1 SNHLY and CDR2 FYNNEI. CDR3 length: 17 residues. The CDR3 bases are TGTGCCAACTTGAGACTAGCGGGGGCCACTAGCACAGATACGCAGTATTTT. This encodes CANLRLAGATSTDTQYF.

Only a few counts were recorded for this clonotype. The genes are TRBV7-8 and TRBJ2-7, with 8 bases aligning to TRBD1. V gave up 6 bases and J gave up 1 base; unmatched junction bases: 14. CDR1 is SGHVS, CDR2 FQNEAQ, per germline. The CDR3 sequence is 17 residues long. CDR3: CASRNRATGANSYEQYF. DNA of the CDR3: TGTGCCAGCAGAAACCGAGCGACAGGGGCGAATTCCTACGAGCAGTACTTC.

This clonotype was seen more than once but under ten times. CDR3 protein: CASSQDAIVQSYGEQFF. CDR3 nucleotides: TGTGCCAGCAGCCAAGATGCGATTGTACAATCCTATGGTGAGCAGTTCTTC. The genes are TRBV14 and TRBJ2-1; D is ambiguous. Trimming removed 0 bases at V and 9 bases at J, with 21 bases between. Germline V CDR1 and CDR2: SGHDN, FVKESK. The CDR3 is 17 amino acids.

This sequence joins TRBV5-5 and TRBJ2-7; 9 bases map to TRBD1. V dropped 4 bases and J dropped 0; count of bases not matched to a gene: 8. In germline, CDR1 is SGHKS, CDR2 YYEKEE (reference sequence). CDR3 length equals 16 residues. The CDR3, as DNA: TGTGCCAGCAGCCTCCGGACAGGGGTCAGCTCCTACGAGCAGTACTTC. It specifies CASSLRTGVSSYEQYF.

The chain links TRBV4-1 to TRBJ2-7, with D perhaps being TRBD1 or TRBD2 (5 bases each). The germline V gene has CDR1 MGHRA and CDR2 YSYEKL. Deletions cut 1 base from V and 1 base from J, with 14 bases between. The CDR3 covers 16 residues. This CDR3 reads CASSQVGSGTSYEQYF. For the CDR3, the DNA is TGCGCCAGCAGCCAAGTTGGGTCCGGGACGTCCTACGAGCAGTACTTC.